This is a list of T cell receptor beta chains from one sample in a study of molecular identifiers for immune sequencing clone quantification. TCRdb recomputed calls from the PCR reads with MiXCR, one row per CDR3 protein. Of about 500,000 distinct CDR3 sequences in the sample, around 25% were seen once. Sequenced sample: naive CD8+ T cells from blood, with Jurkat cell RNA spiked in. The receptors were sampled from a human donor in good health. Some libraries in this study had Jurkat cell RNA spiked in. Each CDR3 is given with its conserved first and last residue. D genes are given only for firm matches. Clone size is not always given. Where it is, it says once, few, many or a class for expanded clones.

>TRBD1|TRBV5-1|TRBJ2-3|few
TGCGCCAGCAGCTTGGGTAGGGGATACCTGACAGGGGCTTTCACAGATACGCAGTATTTT
CASSLGRGYLTGAFTDTQYF
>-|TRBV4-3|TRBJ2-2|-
TGCGCCAGCAGCCAAGATATCTATATCGGGGAGCTGTTTTTT
CASSQDIYIGELFF
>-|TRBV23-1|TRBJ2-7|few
TGCGCCAGCAGTCCCACTTTACAGTCTGGGTCCTACGAGCAGTACTTC
CASSPTLQSGSYEQYF
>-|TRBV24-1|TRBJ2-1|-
TGTGCCACCAGCAGCGGGACAGACAATGAGCAGTTCTTC
CATSSGTDNEQFF
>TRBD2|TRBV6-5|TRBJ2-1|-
TGTGCCAGCAGTTACGTACTAGCGGGAGGGGATGAGCAGTTCTTC
CASSYVLAGGDEQFF
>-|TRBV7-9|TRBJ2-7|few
TGTGCCAGCAGCTTAGTGGTCAATTTCTACGAGCAGTACTTC
CASSLVVNFYEQYF
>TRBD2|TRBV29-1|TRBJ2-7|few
TGCAGCGTGGAGCTAGCGGGTAGCTCCTACGAGCAGTACTTC
CSVELAGSSYEQYF
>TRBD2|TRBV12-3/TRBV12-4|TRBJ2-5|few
TGTGCCAGCAAGCCGGGACTAGCGGCCCCCAAGGGGATAGAGACCCAGTACTTC
CASKPGLAAPKGIETQYF
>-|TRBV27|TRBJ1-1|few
TGTGCCAGCTCATCCCACCCCACGGGCGTAGCTTTCTTT
CASSSHPTGVAFF
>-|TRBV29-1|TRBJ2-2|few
TGCAGCGTTGTAGGGAGTCCGAACACCGGGGAGCTGTTTTTT
CSVVGSPNTGELFF
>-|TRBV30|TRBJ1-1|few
TGTGCCTGGGAAATCTGGGTGAACACTGAAGCTTTCTTT
CAWEIWVNTEAFF
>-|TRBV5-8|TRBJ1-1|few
TGTGCCAGCAGCTTACGGGGGGCTGACACTGAAGCTTTCTTT
CASSLRGADTEAFF
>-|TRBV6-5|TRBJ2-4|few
TGTGCCAGCGCGGGGGCAGGAGGGGCCTTAGGGAAAAACATTCAGTACTTC
CASAGAGGALGKNIQYF
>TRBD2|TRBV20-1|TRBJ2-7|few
TGCAGTGCTAGAACACGACCCGGGACTAGCGGGTACGAGCAGTACTTC
CSARTRPGTSGYEQYF
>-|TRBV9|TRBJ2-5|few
TGTGCCAGCAGCGTAGCGACACAAGAGACCCAGTACTTC
CASSVATQETQYF
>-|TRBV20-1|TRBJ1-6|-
TGCAGTGCTTTCCCCTCACCCCTCCACTTT
CSAFPSPLHF
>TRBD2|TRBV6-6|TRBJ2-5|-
TGTACCAGCAGTTACTCGATCCTAACTAGCGGGAGAGGTGAGACCCAGTACTTC
CTSSYSILTSGRGETQYF